Listed below are T cell receptor beta chains from one sample, sequenced in a study of cytomegalovirus exposure and HLA in healthy donors. Method: immunoSEQ multiplex PCR; TCRdb's copy keeps in-frame clones and lacks some. The sample shows around 150,000 clones, approximately 10% of them seen only once. Material for sequencing was PBMCs. These receptors all come from a woman between 40 and 55 years old in good health and CMV-seropositive. Both conserved end residues are part of each CDR3. D genes are given only for firm matches. Not every row has a clone size; where given, it reads once, few, many or a size class.

TRBV7-8,-,TRBJ1-1,few,TGTGCCAGCAGCTTATTCCACTCGGAGGACACTGAAGCTTTCTTT,CASSLFHSEDTEAFF
TRBV2,-,TRBJ1-2,-,TGTGCCAGCAGTGAAGCGCGCAGGGACTATGGCTACACCTTC,CASSEARRDYGYTF
TRBV6-5,-,TRBJ1-5,many,TGTGCCAGCAGTTCCGGACAGCCTTTGGGGCCCCAGCATTTT,CASSSGQPLGPQHF
TRBV6-4,-,TRBJ1-6,-,TGTGCCAGCAGTGACGGAGGGTCCTATAATTCACCCCTCCACTTT,CASSDGGSYNSPLHF
TRBV11-3,-,TRBJ2-3,-,TGTGCCAGCAGCTTAGGTATTGCAGATACGCAGTATTTT,CASSLGIADTQYF
TRBV15,TRBD1,TRBJ2-5,-,TGTGCCACCAGCAGGATGGGGACCGGGACAGGGCGAATAGAGACCCAGTACTTC,CATSRMGTGTGRIETQYF
TRBV5-5,-,TRBJ2-1,-,TGTGCCAGCAGCACTAGATCCTACAATGAGCAGTTCTTC,CASSTRSYNEQFF
TRBV6-5,-,TRBJ1-1,-,TGTGCCAGCAGTTACCGGGGGATAAACACTGAAGCTTTCTTT,CASSYRGINTEAFF
TRBV19,-,TRBJ1-4,few,TGTGCCAGTACCGACCAGGGCGGAAATGAAAAACTGTTTTTT,CASTDQGGNEKLFF
TRBV2,TRBD1,TRBJ1-4,-,TGTGCCAGCAGGGAGGACAGGGTTGGCACTAATGAAAAACTGTTTTTT,CASREDRVGTNEKLFF
TRBV4-1,-,TRBJ1-6,few,TGCGCCAGCAGCCAAGTGGGGAGCTCCTATAATTCACCCCTCCACTTT,CASSQVGSSYNSPLHF
TRBV5-1,-,TRBJ2-6,few,TGCGCCAGCAGCGAGACTAGAGGTCCCTCTCTCTCTGGGGCCAACGTCCTGACTTTC,CASSETRGPSLSGANVLTF
TRBV6-1,-,TRBJ1-6,few,TGTGCCAGCAGTGAAGCGATGGGGGGGTCACCCCTCCACTTT,CASSEAMGGSPLHF
TRBV6-5,TRBD1,TRBJ1-1,-,TGTGCCAGCAGTTACGGGACAGGGGACACTGAAGCTTTCTTT,CASSYGTGDTEAFF
TRBV6-5,-,TRBJ2-3,-,TGTGCCAGCGCAACCCCGGGCACAGATACGCAGTATTTT,CASATPGTDTQYF
TRBV5-1,TRBD1,TRBJ2-1,-,TGCGCCAGCAGCTTCCGGGACAGCACCTACAATGAGCAGTTCTTC,CASSFRDSTYNEQFF
TRBV5-1,TRBD2,TRBJ2-3,few,TGCGCCAGCAGCACGGGGGGGCCGACAGATACGCAGTATTTT,CASSTGGPTDTQYF
TRBV2,TRBD2,TRBJ2-1,few,TGTGCCAGCAGGCTAGCGGGGGGTCTAAATGAGCAGTTCTTC,CASRLAGGLNEQFF
TRBV11-3,TRBD1,TRBJ1-2,-,TGTGCCAGCAGCCGGTCGGACAGGGCGACCTTC,CASSRSDRATF
TRBV18,-,TRBJ1-1,few,TGTGCCAGCTCACCAGGGGCCGCGAACACTGAAGCTTTCTTT,CASSPGAANTEAFF
TRBV5-6,TRBD2,TRBJ2-7,-,TGTGCCAGCAGCTTGCTAACTAGCGGGGGTCCTACCTACGAGCAGTACTTC,CASSLLTSGGPTYEQYF
TRBV7-9,TRBD1,TRBJ1-1,-,TGTGCCAGCACCCGGACAGGGATGAACACTGAAGCTTTCTTT,CASTRTGMNTEAFF
TRBV5-4,-,TRBJ1-2,-,TGTGCCAGCAGCCCGGAGGGGGGGCTGGGGAACTATGGCTACACCTTC,CASSPEGGLGNYGYTF
TRBV2,-,TRBJ2-5,-,TGTGCCAGTAAGACAGACAGGTACCAAGAGACCCAGTACTTC,CASKTDRYQETQYF
TRBV19,-,TRBJ2-2,few,TGTGCCAGTAGTATTTGGAGGGTCGGTACCGGGGAGCTGTTTTTT,CASSIWRVGTGELFF
TRBV29-1,-,TRBJ1-2,-,TGCAGCGCCCATAGTTTGAATGGCTACACCTTC,CSAHSLNGYTF